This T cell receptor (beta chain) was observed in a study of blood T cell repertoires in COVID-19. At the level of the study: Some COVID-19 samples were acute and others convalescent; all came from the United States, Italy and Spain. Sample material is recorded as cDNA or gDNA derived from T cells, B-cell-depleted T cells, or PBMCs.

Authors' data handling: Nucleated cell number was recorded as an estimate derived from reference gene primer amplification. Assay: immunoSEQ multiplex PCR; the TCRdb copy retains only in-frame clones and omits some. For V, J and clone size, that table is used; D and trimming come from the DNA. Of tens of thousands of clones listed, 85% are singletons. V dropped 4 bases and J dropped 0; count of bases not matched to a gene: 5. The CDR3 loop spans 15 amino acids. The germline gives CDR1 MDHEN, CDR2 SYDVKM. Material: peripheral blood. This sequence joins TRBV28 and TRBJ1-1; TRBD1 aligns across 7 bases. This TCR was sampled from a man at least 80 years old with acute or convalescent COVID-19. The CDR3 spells CASSSLTGVNTEAFF. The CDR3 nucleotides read TGTGCCAGCAGTTCCCTAACAGGGGTGAACACTGAAGCTTTCTTT.